This entry is about one T cell receptor beta chain. CDR3 length: 15 residues. Germline lookup yields CDR1 LNHNV and CDR2 YYDKDF (reference sequence). With 3 bases removed from V and 0 bases from J, the gap between germline ends came to 9 bases. Time point noted: baseline pretreatment blood. Stated treatment: 15 Gy SBRT to primary tumor, nephrectomy 4 weeks later. This entry comes from a study of radiation and T cells in renal cell carcinoma. Clones were read by immunoSEQ multiplex PCR, and TCRdb kept only the in-frame ones, dropping some. The sample holds roughly 150,000 clones; 88% are singletons and the top ten take roughly 4%.

This sample comprised blood, obtained from a patient whose treatment included radiotherapy and nephrectomy. This chain uses TRBV15 with TRBJ1-5, with D maybe TRBD1 (5 bases). This receptor was obtained from a woman between 65 and 79 years old with renal cell carcinoma. CDR3 coding DNA: TGTGCCACCAGCAGGAGGGACGGTAGCAATCAGCCCCAGCATTTT. Translating gives CATSRRDGSNQPQHF.